This TCR beta chain emerged from a study of blood T cell repertoires in COVID-19. Trimming removed 1 base from V and 3 bases from J, with 16 bases in between. There are 16 residues in the CDR3. Germline V gene lookup returns CDR1 SGHRS and CDR2 YFSETQ. Profiled with immunoSEQ multiplex PCR; TCRdb holds only in-frame clones, not every one. The table lists roughly 150,000 clones, more than 70% of them singletons. The clonotype comes from a woman of 80 years or more with active or convalescent COVID-19. The chain employs TRBV5-1 and TRBJ1-1, with D uncertain. The sample consisted of peripheral blood. The DNA of the CDR3 is TGCGCCAGCAGCTTGTTTAACAACGTCTTCGACACTGAAGCTTTCTTT. Protein: CASSLFNNVFDTEAFF. Full variable domain (remainder filled in from reference TRBV5-1 and TRBJ1-1): KAGVTQTPRYLIKTRGQQVTLSCSPISGHRSVSWYQQTPGQGLQFLFEYFSETQRNKGNFPGRFSGRQFSNSRSEMNVSTLELGDSALYLCASSLFNNVFDTEAFFGQGTRLTVV.